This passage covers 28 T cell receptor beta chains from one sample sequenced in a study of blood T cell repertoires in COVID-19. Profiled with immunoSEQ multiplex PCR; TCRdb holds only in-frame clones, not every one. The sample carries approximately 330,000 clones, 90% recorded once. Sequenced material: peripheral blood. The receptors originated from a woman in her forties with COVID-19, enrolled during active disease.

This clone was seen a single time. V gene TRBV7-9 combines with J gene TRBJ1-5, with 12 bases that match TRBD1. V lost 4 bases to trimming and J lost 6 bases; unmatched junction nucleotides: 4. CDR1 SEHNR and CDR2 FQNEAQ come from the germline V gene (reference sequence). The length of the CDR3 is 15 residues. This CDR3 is CASSSGTGGPQPQHF. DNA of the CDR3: TGTGCCAGCAGCTCCGGGACAGGGGGCCCTCAGCCCCAGCATTTT.

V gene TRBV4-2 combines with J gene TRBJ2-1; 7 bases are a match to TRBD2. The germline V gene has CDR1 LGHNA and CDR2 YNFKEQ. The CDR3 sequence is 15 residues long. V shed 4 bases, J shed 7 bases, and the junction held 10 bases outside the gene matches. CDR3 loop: CASSPRVASGNEQFF. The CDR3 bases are TGTGCCAGCAGCCCGAGGGTGGCTAGCGGTAATGAGCAGTTCTTC.

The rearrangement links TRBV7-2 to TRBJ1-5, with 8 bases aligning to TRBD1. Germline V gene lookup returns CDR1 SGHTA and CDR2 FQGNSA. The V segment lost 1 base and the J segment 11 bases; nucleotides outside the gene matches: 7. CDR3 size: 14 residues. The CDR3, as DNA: TGTGCCAGCAGCTTAGAGGGACAGGACCAGTCCCAGCATTTT. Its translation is CASSLEGQDQSQHF.

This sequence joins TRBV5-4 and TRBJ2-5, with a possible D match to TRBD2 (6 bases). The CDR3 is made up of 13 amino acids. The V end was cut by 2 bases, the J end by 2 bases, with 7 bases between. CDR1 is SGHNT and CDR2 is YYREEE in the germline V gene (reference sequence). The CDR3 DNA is TGTGCCAGCAGCTTTCGGGGGCAAGAGACCCAGTACTTC. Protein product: CASSFRGQETQYF. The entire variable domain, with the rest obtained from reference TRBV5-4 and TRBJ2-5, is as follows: ETGVTQSPTHLIKTRGQQVTLRCSSQSGHNTVSWYQQALGQGPQFIFQYYREEENGRGNFPPRFSGLQFPNYSSELNVNALELDDSALYLCASSFRGQETQYFGPGTRLLVL.

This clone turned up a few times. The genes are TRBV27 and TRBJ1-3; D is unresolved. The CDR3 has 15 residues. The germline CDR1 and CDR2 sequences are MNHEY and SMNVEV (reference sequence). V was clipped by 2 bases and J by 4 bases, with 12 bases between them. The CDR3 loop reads CASSLRTELGNTIYF. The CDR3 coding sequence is TGTGCCAGCAGTTTAAGAACAGAACTCGGAAACACCATATATTTT.

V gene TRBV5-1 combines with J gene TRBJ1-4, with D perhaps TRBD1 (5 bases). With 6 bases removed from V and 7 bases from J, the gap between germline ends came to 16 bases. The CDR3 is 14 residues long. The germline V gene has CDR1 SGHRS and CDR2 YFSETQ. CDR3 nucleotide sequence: TGCGCCAGCACCCCGGGGGTGTCGGGTGAAAAACTGTTTTTT. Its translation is CASTPGVSGEKLFF. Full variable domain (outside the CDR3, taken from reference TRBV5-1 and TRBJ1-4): KAGVTQTPRYLIKTRGQQVTLSCSPISGHRSVSWYQQTPGQGLQFLFEYFSETQRNKGNFPGRFSGRQFSNSRSEMNVSTLELGDSALYLCASTPGVSGEKLFFGSGTQLSVL.

The CDR3: CASSIRTSADTQYF. In DNA form, the CDR3 reads TGTGCCAGCAGCATCAGGACTAGCGCAGATACGCAGTATTTT. The chain joins TRBV9 to TRBJ2-3; 9 bases match TRBD2. The CDR3 contains 14 residues. The junction had 4 bases not matched to a gene; V was cut back by 4 bases and J by 4 bases. Germline V lookup: CDR1 SGDLS, CDR2 YYNGEE. The complete variable domain, with remaining parts taken from reference TRBV9 and TRBJ2-3, reads DSGVTQTPKHLITATGQRVTLRCSPRSGDLSVYWYQQSLDQGLQFLIQYYNGEERAKGNILERFSAQQFPDLHSELNLSSLELGDSALYFCASSIRTSADTQYFGPGTRLTVL.

CDR3 in DNA: TGTGCCAGTACCACCCTTAACGAGGCGGCAGGGGCTAACTATGGCTACACCTTC. Translating it yields CASTTLNEAAGANYGYTF. J is TRBJ1-2 and V is TRBV19, with a weak D call TRBD1 (6 bases). The CDR3 runs 18 residues. Germline-derived CDR1 and CDR2 are LNHDA and SQIVND (reference sequence). V lost 7 bases and J 0 bases, leaving 24 bases between the germline ends. The full variable domain, with the rest looked up from reference TRBV19 and TRBJ1-2, is DGGITQSPKYLFRKEGQNVTLSCEQNLNHDAMYWYRQDPGQGLRLIYYSQIVNDFQKGDIAEGYSVSREKKESFPLTVTSAQKNPTAFYLCASTTLNEAAGANYGYTFGSGTRLTVV.

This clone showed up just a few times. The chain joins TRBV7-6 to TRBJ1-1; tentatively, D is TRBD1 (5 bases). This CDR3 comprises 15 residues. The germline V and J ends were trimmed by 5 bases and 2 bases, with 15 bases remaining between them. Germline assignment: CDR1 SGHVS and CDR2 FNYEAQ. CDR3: CASSPRTSSNTEAFF. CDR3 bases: TGTGCCAGCAGCCCTAGGACATCCTCAAACACTGAAGCTTTCTTT.

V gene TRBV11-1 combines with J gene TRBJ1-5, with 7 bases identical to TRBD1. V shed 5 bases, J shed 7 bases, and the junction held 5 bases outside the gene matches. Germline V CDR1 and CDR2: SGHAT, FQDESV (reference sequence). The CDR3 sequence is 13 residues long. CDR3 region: CASSPTGTQPQHF. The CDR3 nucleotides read TGTGCCAGCAGCCCGACAGGGACCCAGCCCCAGCATTTT. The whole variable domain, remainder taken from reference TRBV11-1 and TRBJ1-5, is EAEVAQSPRYKITEKSQAVAFWCDPISGHATLYWYRQILGQGPELLVQFQDESVVDDSQLPKDRFSAERLKGVDSTLKIQPAELGDSAMYLCASSPTGTQPQHFGDGTRLSIL.

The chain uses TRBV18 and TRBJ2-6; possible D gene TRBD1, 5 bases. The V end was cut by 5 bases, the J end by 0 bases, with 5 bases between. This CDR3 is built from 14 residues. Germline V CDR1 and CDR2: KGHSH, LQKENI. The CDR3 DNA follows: TGTGCCAGCTCAGACAGCTCTGGGGCCAACGTCCTGACTTTC. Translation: CASSDSSGANVLTF. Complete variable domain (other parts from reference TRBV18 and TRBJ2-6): NAGVMQNPRHLVRRRGQEARLRCSPMKGHSHVYWYRQLPEEGLKFMVYLQKENIIDESGMPKERFSAEFPKEGPSILRIQQVVRGDSAAYFCASSDSSGANVLTFGAGSRLTVL.

Here the CDR3 reads CASSRDRGGLTEAFF. Here the CDR3 DNA reads TGCGCCAGCAGCAGAGACAGGGGGGGGCTCACTGAAGCTTTCTTT. This chain connects TRBV5-1 to TRBJ1-1; 9 bases agree with TRBD1. The CDR3 spans 15 residues. Germline V gene lookup returns CDR1 SGHRS and CDR2 YFSETQ. The V gene end was trimmed by 4 bases and the J gene end by 4 bases; junction bases not matched to a gene: 8.

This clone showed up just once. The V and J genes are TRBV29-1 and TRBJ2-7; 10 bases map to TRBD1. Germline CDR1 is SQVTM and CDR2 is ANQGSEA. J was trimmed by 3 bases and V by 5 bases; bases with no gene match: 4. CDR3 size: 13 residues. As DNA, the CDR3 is TGCAGCGTTTCGGGACAGGGGAACTACGAGCAGTACTTC. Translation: CSVSGQGNYEQYF.

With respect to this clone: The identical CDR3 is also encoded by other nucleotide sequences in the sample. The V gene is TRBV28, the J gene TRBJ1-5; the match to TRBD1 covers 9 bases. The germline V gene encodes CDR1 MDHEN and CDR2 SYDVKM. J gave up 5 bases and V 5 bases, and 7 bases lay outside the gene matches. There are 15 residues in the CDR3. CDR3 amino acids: CASSPDRGGDQPQHF. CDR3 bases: TGTGCCAGCAGTCCGGACAGGGGCGGGGATCAGCCCCAGCATTTT.

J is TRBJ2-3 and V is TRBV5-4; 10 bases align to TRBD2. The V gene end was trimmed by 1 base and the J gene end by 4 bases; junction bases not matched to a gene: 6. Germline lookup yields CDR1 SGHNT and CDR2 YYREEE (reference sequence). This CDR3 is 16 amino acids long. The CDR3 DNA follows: TGTGCCAGCAGCTTGAAAAGCGGGGGGGGGTCAGATACGCAGTATTTT. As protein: CASSLKSGGGSDTQYF.

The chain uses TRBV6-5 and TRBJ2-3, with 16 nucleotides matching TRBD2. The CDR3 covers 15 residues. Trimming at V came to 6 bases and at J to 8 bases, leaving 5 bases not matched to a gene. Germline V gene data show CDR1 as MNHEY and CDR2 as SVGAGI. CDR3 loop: CASSGTSGRVGTQYF. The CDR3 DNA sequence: TGTGCCAGCAGCGGGACTAGCGGGAGGGTTGGTACGCAGTATTTT.

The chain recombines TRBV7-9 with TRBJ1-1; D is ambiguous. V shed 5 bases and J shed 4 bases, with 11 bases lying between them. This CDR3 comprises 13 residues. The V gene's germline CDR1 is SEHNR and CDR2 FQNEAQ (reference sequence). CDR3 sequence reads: CASSLQMPTEAFF. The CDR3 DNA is TGTGCCAGCAGCCTACAGATGCCCACTGAAGCTTTCTTT.

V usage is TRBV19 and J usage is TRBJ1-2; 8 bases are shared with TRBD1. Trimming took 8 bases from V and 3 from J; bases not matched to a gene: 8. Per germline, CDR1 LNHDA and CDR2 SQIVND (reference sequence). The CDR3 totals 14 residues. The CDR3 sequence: CASQDRETDYGYTF. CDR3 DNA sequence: TGTGCCAGTCAGGACAGGGAGACGGACTATGGCTACACCTTC.

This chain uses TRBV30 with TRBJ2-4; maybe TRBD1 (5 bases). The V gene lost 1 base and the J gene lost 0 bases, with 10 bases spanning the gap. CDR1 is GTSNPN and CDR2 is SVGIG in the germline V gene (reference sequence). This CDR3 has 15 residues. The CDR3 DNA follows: TGTGCCTGGAGTGCAGGGTCTACAGCCAAAAACATTCAGTACTTC. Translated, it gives CAWSAGSTAKNIQYF. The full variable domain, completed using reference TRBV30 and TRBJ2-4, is SQTIHQWPATLVQPVGSPLSLECTVEGTSNPNLYWYRQAAGRGLQLLFYSVGIGQISSEVPQNLSASRPQDRQFILSSKKLLLSDSGFYLCAWSAGSTAKNIQYFGAGTRLSVL.

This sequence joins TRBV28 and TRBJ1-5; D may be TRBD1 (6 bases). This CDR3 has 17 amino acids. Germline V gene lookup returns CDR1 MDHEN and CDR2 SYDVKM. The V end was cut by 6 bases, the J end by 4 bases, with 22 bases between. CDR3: CASRTRPQGLGNQPQHF. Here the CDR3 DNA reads TGTGCCAGCAGGACCAGACCACAGGGCCTAGGGAATCAGCCCCAGCATTTT.

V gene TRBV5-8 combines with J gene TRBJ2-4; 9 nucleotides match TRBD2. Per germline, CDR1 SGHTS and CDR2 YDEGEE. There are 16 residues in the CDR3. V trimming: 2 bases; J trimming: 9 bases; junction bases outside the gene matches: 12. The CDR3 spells CASSFIAGGFLGIQYF. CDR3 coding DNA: TGTGCCAGCAGCTTCATCGCGGGAGGGTTTCTCGGCATTCAGTACTTC.

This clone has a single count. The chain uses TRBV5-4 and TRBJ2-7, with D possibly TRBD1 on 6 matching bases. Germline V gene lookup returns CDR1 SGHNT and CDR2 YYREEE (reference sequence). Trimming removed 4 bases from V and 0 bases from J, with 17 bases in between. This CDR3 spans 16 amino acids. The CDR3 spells CASSGPGHGNSYEQYF. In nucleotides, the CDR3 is TGTGCCAGCAGCGGGCCGGGACATGGTAACTCCTACGAGCAGTACTTC. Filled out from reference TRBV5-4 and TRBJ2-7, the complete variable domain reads ETGVTQSPTHLIKTRGQQVTLRCSSQSGHNTVSWYQQALGQGPQFIFQYYREEENGRGNFPPRFSGLQFPNYSSELNVNALELDDSALYLCASSGPGHGNSYEQYFGPGTRLTVT.

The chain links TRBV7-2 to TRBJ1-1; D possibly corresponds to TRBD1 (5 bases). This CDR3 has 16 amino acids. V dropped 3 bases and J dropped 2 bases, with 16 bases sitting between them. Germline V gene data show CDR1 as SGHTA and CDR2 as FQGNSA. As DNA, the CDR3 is TGTGCCAGCAGCTTTAGTGTGGTACGGACAAACACTGAAGCTTTCTTT. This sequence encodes CASSFSVVRTNTEAFF.

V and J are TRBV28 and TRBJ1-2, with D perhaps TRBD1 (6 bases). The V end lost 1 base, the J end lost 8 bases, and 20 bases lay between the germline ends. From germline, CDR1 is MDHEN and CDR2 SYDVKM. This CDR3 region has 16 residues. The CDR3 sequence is CASSLLSGVGPGGYTF. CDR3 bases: TGTGCCAGCAGTTTATTGTCAGGGGTGGGCCCTGGAGGCTACACCTTC.

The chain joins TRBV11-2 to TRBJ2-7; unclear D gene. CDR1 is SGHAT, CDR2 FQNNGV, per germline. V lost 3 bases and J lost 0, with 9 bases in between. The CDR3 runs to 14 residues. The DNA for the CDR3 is TGTGCCAGCAGCTTGGCGAGAGGCTCCTACGAGCAGTACTTC. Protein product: CASSLARGSYEQYF.

CDR3 amino acids: CASSTQGGAGAAWKYYEQYF. CDR3 DNA sequence: TGTGCCAGTAGTACTCAGGGCGGAGCGGGAGCCGCATGGAAATACTACGAGCAGTACTTC. The chain carries TRBV19 and TRBJ2-7; TRBD2 matches at 8 bases. The trim removed 4 bases at V and 3 bases at J, leaving 23 bases unmatched. The CDR3 is made up of 20 amino acids. Germline V lookup: CDR1 LNHDA, CDR2 SQIVND (reference sequence).

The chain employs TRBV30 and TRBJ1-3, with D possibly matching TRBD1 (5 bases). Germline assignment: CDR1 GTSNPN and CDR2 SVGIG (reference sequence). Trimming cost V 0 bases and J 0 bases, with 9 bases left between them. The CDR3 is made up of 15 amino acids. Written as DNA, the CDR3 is TGTGCCTGGAGTGTAAGGGGATTCTCTGGAAACACCATATATTTT. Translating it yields CAWSVRGFSGNTIYF.

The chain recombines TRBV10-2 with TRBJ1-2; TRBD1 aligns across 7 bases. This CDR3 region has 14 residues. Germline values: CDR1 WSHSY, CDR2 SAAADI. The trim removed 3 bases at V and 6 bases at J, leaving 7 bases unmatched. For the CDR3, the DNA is TGCGCCAGCAGTGAAGCCGACAGGGCAAATGGCTACACCTTC. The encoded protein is CASSEADRANGYTF.